This T cell receptor beta chain was recovered during a study of control samples from healthy donors and cancer patients. Method: immunoSEQ multiplex PCR; TCRdb's copy keeps in-frame clones and lacks some. The sample records about 170,000 clones, approximately 86% being singletons. This CDR3 has 17 residues. Germline CDR1 and CDR2: SEHNR and FQNEAQ (reference sequence). V was pared by 5 bases and J by 3 bases, with 22 bases between. The specimen was blood. The receptor's source is a woman under 40 in good health. The rearrangement links TRBV7-9 to TRBJ1-1; D is undetermined. CDR3: CASSPVRPGDKDTEAFF. CDR3 bases: TGTGCCAGCAGCCCCGTCAGGCCAGGAGATAAGGACACTGAAGCTTTCTTT.